One and the same sample provided the 25 T cell receptor beta chains below, sequenced in a study of blood T cell repertoires in COVID-19. The data were produced by immunoSEQ multiplex PCR, yet TCRdb's version contains in-frame clones alone and is incomplete. The sample has roughly 200,000 clones; roughly 86% are singletons. Sequencing used peripheral blood. The receptors originated from a woman between 65 and 79 years old with active or convalescent COVID-19.

This clone appeared a single time. This chain joins TRBV6-5 and TRBJ2-7; D is possibly TRBD1 (7 bases). The CDR3 runs to 13 residues. Between the trimmed V and J ends, which lost 8 bases and 0 bases, there was a span of 11 bases. CDR1 is MNHEY, CDR2 SVGAGI, per germline. CDR3 residues: CASWGDSSYEQYF. Here the CDR3 DNA reads TGTGCCAGCTGGGGGGACAGCTCCTACGAGCAGTACTTC.

There are a few counts of this clone. This chain connects TRBV11-3 to TRBJ2-3, with TRBD1 identical over 7 bases. The CDR3 loop spans 14 amino acids. Trimming at V came to 4 bases and at J to 2 bases, leaving 3 bases not matched to a gene. The germline V gene encodes CDR1 SGHNT and CDR2 YENEEA. The CDR3 spells CASSSGQATDTQYF. The CDR3 nucleotides read TGTGCCAGCAGCTCCGGACAGGCCACAGATACGCAGTATTTT.

This chain connects TRBV5-3 to TRBJ1-2; a possible D gene is TRBD1 (6 bases). TRBV5-3 is an open reading frame, and its role is uncertain. This CDR3 contains 15 residues. V shed 0 bases and J shed 8 bases, with 17 bases lying between them. CDR3 DNA sequence: TGTGCCAGAAGCTTGGAACAGGGAATCCATCGCGGCTACACCTTC. Its translation: CARSLEQGIHRGYTF.

The chain combines TRBV2 with TRBJ2-2; 9 bases are shared with TRBD2. CDR3 length: 15 residues. CDR1 and CDR2 from the germline V gene are SNHLY and FYNNEI. The J segment lost 6 bases and the V segment lost 6 bases, leaving 8 bases of the junction unmatched. In nucleotides, the CDR3 is TGTGCCAGCAGCGCGGAAGGCGGGAGGGCCGGGGAGCTGTTTTTT. Translation: CASSAEGGRAGELFF.

The rearrangement joins TRBV5-1 to TRBJ1-3; unclear D gene. Trimming left V 0 bases short and J 8 bases short, with 9 bases between. The CDR3 has 13 residues. Germline V gene lookup returns CDR1 SGHRS and CDR2 YFSETQ. The CDR3 region is CASSLAPVDTIYF. CDR3 DNA: TGCGCCAGCAGCTTGGCGCCGGTCGACACCATATATTTT.

J is TRBJ2-7 and V is TRBV11-2, with D tentatively TRBD1 (5 bases). Trimming stripped 1 base from V and 3 bases from J, with 10 bases between. The germline V gene encodes CDR1 SGHAT and CDR2 FQNNGV. The CDR3 contains 14 residues. The CDR3 is CASSLVDIGYEQYF. DNA of the CDR3: TGTGCCAGCAGCTTAGTGGACATTGGCTACGAGCAGTACTTC.

Written as DNA, the CDR3 is TGTGCCAGCAATCGGGACAGAACTTACAATGAGCAGTTCTTC. It specifies CASNRDRTYNEQFF. The rearrangement joins TRBV6-6 to TRBJ2-1, with TRBD1 identical over 7 bases. This CDR3 spans 14 amino acids. Germline loops: CDR1 MNHNY, CDR2 SVGAGI (reference sequence). The V and J ends lost 7 bases and 4 bases, in that order; junction bases with no gene match: 7.

The chain employs TRBV19 and TRBJ1-5; D possibly corresponds to TRBD1 (6 bases). The CDR3 covers 15 residues. Trimming removed 2 bases at V and 6 bases at J, with 14 bases between. The germline V gene has CDR1 LNHDA and CDR2 SQIVND (reference sequence). The CDR3 here is CASSISGGALQPQHF. Here the CDR3 DNA reads TGTGCCAGTAGTATAAGCGGGGGCGCTCTTCAGCCCCAGCATTTT.

V is TRBV6-5 and J is TRBJ2-3, with D tentatively TRBD2 (6 bases). Trimming shortened V by 7 bases and J by 2 bases, and 10 bases separated the two germline ends. The CDR3 consists of 13 residues. CDR1 MNHEY and CDR2 SVGAGI come from the germline V gene. The CDR3 sequence: CASKASATDTQYF. DNA of the CDR3: TGTGCCAGCAAGGCTAGCGCCACAGATACGCAGTATTTT.

The CDR3 DNA reads TGTGCCAGCAGCTTAGCGGAAGGAGGGAGCTACGAGCAGTACTTC. As protein: CASSLAEGGSYEQYF. This chain uses TRBV7-2 with TRBJ2-7; D is possibly TRBD2 (6 bases). V lost 0 bases and J lost 3, with 12 bases in between. The CDR3 extends over 15 amino acids. From germline, CDR1 is SGHTA and CDR2 FQGNSA. The entire variable domain, with the rest obtained from reference TRBV7-2 and TRBJ2-7, is as follows: GAGVSQSPSNKVTEKGKDVELRCDPISGHTALYWYRQSLGQGLEFLIYFQGNSAPDKSGLPSDRFSAERTGGSVSTLTIQRTQQEDSAVYLCASSLAEGGSYEQYFGPGTRLTVT.

This clone was detected a few times. This chain joins TRBV5-4 and TRBJ1-4; no reliable D call. Germline assignment: CDR1 SGHNT and CDR2 YYREEE (reference sequence). The CDR3 has 13 residues. V was pared by 2 bases and J by 4 bases, with 6 bases between. CDR3 protein: CASSFSSNEKLFF. The CDR3 DNA sequence: TGTGCCAGCAGCTTTAGCAGTAATGAAAAACTGTTTTTT.

The CDR3: CATRAGGGDTQYF. The CDR3 nucleotides are TGTGCCACCCGAGCGGGAGGGGGAGATACGCAGTATTTT. The chain is built from TRBV6-5 and TRBJ2-3, with 10 bases aligning to TRBD2. Looked up from germline, CDR1 is MNHEY and CDR2 is SVGAGI. CDR3 size: 13 residues. J was trimmed by 5 bases and V by 10 bases; bases with no gene match: 6.

The chain uses TRBV7-6 and TRBJ2-2; a weak D match, TRBD2 (5 bases). This CDR3 region has 14 residues. Germline CDR1 SGHVS, CDR2 FNYEAQ. Trimming pared 5 bases from V and 4 bases from J, leaving 11 bases between. The CDR3 region has the DNA TGTGCCAGCAGCCGGGATCTAGGCACCGGGGAGCTGTTTTTT. Translated: CASSRDLGTGELFF. The full variable domain, completed using reference TRBV7-6 and TRBJ2-2, is GAGVSQSPRYKVTKRGQDVALRCDPISGHVSLYWYRQALGQGPEFLTYFNYEAQQDKSGLPNDRFSAERPEGSISTLTIQRTEQRDSAMYRCASSRDLGTGELFFGEGSRLTVL.

The chain uses TRBV2 and TRBJ2-3, with TRBD2 matching over 11 bases. Germline V gene data show CDR1 as SNHLY and CDR2 as FYNNEI. There are 15 residues in the CDR3. The ends lost 11 bases at V and 5 bases at J; junction bases unmatched: 12. CDR3 DNA: TGTGCCTCGGAGACTAGCGGGAATTTCTTAGATACGCAGTATTTT. This gives the protein CASETSGNFLDTQYF.

The chain recombines TRBV5-1 with TRBJ2-2; TRBD2 agrees at 11 bases. CDR1 is SGHRS, CDR2 YFSETQ, per germline. The CDR3 has 17 amino acids. V was clipped by 1 base and J by 8 bases; unmatched bases: 10. The CDR3 sequence: CASSLSTSGRSSGELFF. In DNA, the CDR3 is TGCGCCAGCAGCTTGTCCACTAGCGGGAGAAGTTCGGGGGAGCTGTTTTTT.

The chain links TRBV6-5 to TRBJ2-7, with unresolved D. V lost 7 bases and J 2 bases, leaving 6 bases between the germline ends. Germline-derived CDR1 and CDR2 are MNHEY and SVGAGI. The CDR3 is made up of 11 amino acids. The CDR3 reads CASKAAYEQYF. The CDR3 nucleotides are TGTGCCAGCAAGGCGGCCTACGAGCAGTACTTC.

V and J are TRBV10-2 and TRBJ2-1, with a tentative D call TRBD2 (6 bases). Looked up from germline, CDR1 is WSHSY and CDR2 is SAAADI. The germline V and J ends were trimmed by 7 bases and 4 bases, with 29 bases remaining between them. The CDR3 runs 19 residues. In nucleotides, the CDR3 is TGCGCCAGCAAGGTTTCCCCGATGGGGGGTGGGCAGCGGTACAATGAGCAGTTCTTC. Amino acids: CASKVSPMGGGQRYNEQFF.

This clone was observed a single time. V gene TRBV21-1 combines with J gene TRBJ2-2; no check of the table's D call, TRBD2, against the DNA was made. TRBV21-1 is termed a pseudogene. CDR3 length: 14 amino acids. The CDR3 spells CASWTDSNTGELFF. CDR3 nucleotide sequence: TGTGCCAGCTGGACGGACTCGAACACCGGGGAGCTGTTTTTT.

The chain uses TRBV3-1 (or the pseudogene TRBV3-2) and TRBJ1-6; TRBD1 agrees at 7 bases. The length of the CDR3 is 16 residues. From germline, CDR1 is LGHDT and CDR2 YNNKEL (reference sequence). V shed 4 bases and J 9 bases; nucleotides not matched to a gene: 12. This CDR3 is CASSRDRDLYGSPLHF. Here the CDR3 DNA reads TGTGCCAGCAGCCGCGACAGGGACCTATATGGTTCACCCCTCCACTTT.

This clone was recorded once. The V gene is TRBV6-1, the J gene TRBJ1-1, with 7 bases fitting TRBD1. This CDR3 spans 18 amino acids. Trimming cost V 4 bases and J 1 base; bases outside gene matches: 15. Germline assignment: CDR1 MNHNS and CDR2 SASEGT. The CDR3 nucleotides read TGTGCCAGCAGTGTGGCGAACTTCCAGGGGGGTAGGAACACTGAAGCTTTCTTT. Translating gives CASSVANFQGGRNTEAFF.

The rearrangement links TRBV29-1 to TRBJ2-3; 12 bases are a match to TRBD2. Germline V gene lookup returns CDR1 SQVTM and CDR2 ANQGSEA. The trim removed 5 bases at V and 0 bases at J, leaving 12 bases unmatched. The length of the CDR3 is 18 residues. CDR3 bases: TGCAGCGTTCGTGGGGGGACTAGCGGGTTCATTAGCACAGATACGCAGTATTTT. Its protein is CSVRGGTSGFISTDTQYF.

The chain couples TRBV5-1 to TRBJ1-5, with 7 bases lining up with TRBD1. V was clipped by 4 bases and J by 1 base; unmatched bases: 8. The CDR3 runs to 16 residues. Germline loops: CDR1 SGHRS, CDR2 YFSETQ. The CDR3 nucleotides are TGCGCCAGCAGCGTCGACAGGGATAGAAGCAATCAGCCCCAGCATTTT. It translates to CASSVDRDRSNQPQHF.

The chain links TRBV6-6 to TRBJ2-7, with 7 bases matching TRBD1. The CDR3 has 15 residues. V shed 0 bases, J shed 3 bases, and the junction held 5 bases outside the gene matches. Germline V gene sequence: CDR1 MNHNY, CDR2 SVGAGI (reference sequence). For the CDR3, the DNA is TGTGCCAGCAGTTACTCGAGACAGGGATTCTACGAGCAGTACTTC. Residues: CASSYSRQGFYEQYF.

The rearrangement links TRBV28 to TRBJ2-1; the match to TRBD2 covers 12 bases. This CDR3 is 15 amino acids long. Germline V gene sequence: CDR1 MDHEN, CDR2 SYDVKM. V was pared by 5 bases and J by 5 bases, with 4 bases of the junction left unmatched. The CDR3 DNA sequence: TGTGCCAGCAGTCAACTAGCGGGAGGACACAATGAGCAGTTCTTC. Translating it yields CASSQLAGGHNEQFF.

The rearrangement links TRBV6-5 to TRBJ1-1, with no clear D. Germline values: CDR1 MNHEY, CDR2 SVGAGI. V gave up 0 bases and J gave up 0 bases, with 11 bases separating them. CDR3 size: 16 residues. The CDR3 loop reads CASSYSNRQVNTEAFF. The CDR3 bases are TGTGCCAGCAGTTACTCGAACCGGCAGGTGAACACTGAAGCTTTCTTT.